The rows below give T cell receptor beta chains drawn from one sample of a study of blood T cell repertoires in COVID-19. Generated by immunoSEQ multiplex PCR, the TCRdb table keeps only in-frame clones and is missing some. This table holds 200,000 to 250,000 clones, 84% found once. Sequencing used peripheral blood. These receptors were taken from a woman aged 25-40 years who had recovered from COVID-19. CDR3s include the opening cysteine and the closing phenylalanine or tryptophan. The D gene is left open where the match is weak. Some rows mark clone size as missing; the rest say once, few, many or name a class of expanded clone.

d_call,j_call,cdr3_length,v_call,clone_size,cdr3_nt,cdr3_aa
.,TRBJ1-1,10,TRBV2,once,TGTGCCAGCAGACAGAGTGAAGCTTTCTTT,CASRQSEAFF
.,TRBJ2-6,19,TRBV6-2/TRBV6-3,.,TGTGCCAGCAGCTTTCTCTACAGGCTCGGTAGCTCTGGGGCCAACGTCCTGACTTTC,CASSFLYRLGSSGANVLTF
.,TRBJ1-2,15,TRBV5-1,.,TGCGCCAGCAGCGAACAACCTCAGGGGAACTATGGCTACACCTTC,CASSEQPQGNYGYTF
TRBD2,TRBJ2-1,17,TRBV5-1,.,TGCGCCAGCAGCTCTATCCTCCGGACTAGCGGGTCCAATGAGCAGTTCTTC,CASSSILRTSGSNEQFF
.,TRBJ1-1,14,TRBV2,few,TGTGCCAGCAGTGTGGAGGTTGGGAACACTGAAGCTTTCTTT,CASSVEVGNTEAFF
TRBD1,TRBJ1-2,14,TRBV2,.,TGTGCCAGCAGTGACGGGACAGGGATGAGTGGCTACACCTTC,CASSDGTGMSGYTF
TRBD1,TRBJ1-2,18,TRBV5-1,once,TGCGCCAGCAGCTGGGGTTCGACAGGGAGAATGGTTAACTATGGCTACACCTTC,CASSWGSTGRMVNYGYTF
.,TRBJ1-5,16,TRBV9,few,TGTGCCAGCAGCGTAGGCACAGGTGATAGCAATCAGCCCCAGCATTTT,CASSVGTGDSNQPQHF
TRBD1,TRBJ1-4,15,TRBV18,.,TGTGCCAGCTCACGTCAGCAGGGGGCAAGTGAAAAACTGTTTTTT,CASSRQQGASEKLFF
.,TRBJ2-7,14,TRBV6-5,.,TGTGCCAGCCTCCCCTTGGCGGGCCCCTACGAGCAGTACTTC,CASLPLAGPYEQYF
.,TRBJ2-7,12,TRBV2,once,TGTGCCAGCAGTGCGGAGGGTGACGAGCAGTACTTC,CASSAEGDEQYF
TRBD2,TRBJ2-7,15,TRBV7-3,.,TGTGCCAGCAGCTTAGGCAGTCGAGCGGGAGGTGAGCAGTACTTC,CASSLGSRAGGEQYF
TRBD1,TRBJ1-2,14,TRBV30,.,TGTGCCGGGACCGGGACAGTGCTTAACTATGGCTACACCTTC,CAGTGTVLNYGYTF
TRBD2,TRBJ2-7,16,TRBV5-1,.,TGCGCCAGCAGCGGATCGGGCGGGAGGAGCTCCTACGAGCAGTACTTC,CASSGSGGRSSYEQYF
TRBD1,TRBJ1-4,14,TRBV6-5,.,TGTGCCAGCAGATCCGGGACAGGGAAGGAAAAACTGTTTTTT,CASRSGTGKEKLFF
.,TRBJ1-3,15,TRBV7-9,.,TGTGCCAGCAGCTCGCAGGATCTCTCTGGAAACACCATATATTTT,CASSSQDLSGNTIYF
.,TRBJ1-6,12,TRBV6-5,once,TGTGCCAGCAGCACGGGGGGATCACCCCTCCACTTT,CASSTGGSPLHF
.,TRBJ1-3,15,TRBV11-2,.,TGTGCCAGCAGGCCCGCAGGGGTGACTGGAAACACCATATATTTT,CASRPAGVTGNTIYF
.,TRBJ1-6,15,TRBV9,few,TGTGCCAGCAGCGCACAGGGAATGGGTAATTCACCCCTCCACTTT,CASSAQGMGNSPLHF
TRBD1,TRBJ1-5,14,TRBV28,.,TGTGCCAGCAGTTACGACAGGGGCAATCAGCCCCAGCATTTT,CASSYDRGNQPQHF
TRBD1,TRBJ2-4,13,TRBV28,.,TGTGCCAGCAGCATGACAGGGGCCAACATTCAGTACTTC,CASSMTGANIQYF
TRBD1,TRBJ1-5,13,TRBV25-1,.,TGTGCCAGCAGTGAGACAGGGGAAAGGTCCCAGCATTTT,CASSETGERSQHF
TRBD1,TRBJ1-2,15,TRBV30,.,TGTGCCTGGAGGCGCCCCTCCGGGACAGGGCTCGGCTACACCTTC,CAWRRPSGTGLGYTF
TRBD2,TRBJ2-7,15,TRBV20-1,.,TGCAGTGCTAGTTCCGGGACTAGCGGGAGCCGGGAGCAGTACTTC,CSASSGTSGSREQYF
.,TRBJ2-3,13,TRBV7-3,.,TGTGCCAGCAGCGCCGACTCAAGGGATACGCAGTATTTT,CASSADSRDTQYF
TRBD1,TRBJ2-2,19,TRBV2,.,TGTGCCAGCAGTGAACGTGGGCGCTGGGGACAGGGGGCGGTCGGGGAGCTGTTTTTT,CASSERGRWGQGAVGELFF
TRBD2,TRBJ2-5,14,TRBV3-1/TRBV3-2,.,TGTGCCAGCAGTACTAGCGAGGGGAAAGAGACCCAGTACTTC,CASSTSEGKETQYF
.,TRBJ2-7,17,TRBV7-8,once,TGTGCCAGCAGCTTGCGGAACCCTCCAACAGGGTTAAGCGAGCAGTACTTC,CASSLRNPPTGLSEQYF
TRBD1,TRBJ2-2,16,TRBV28,once,TGTGCCAGCAGCCAACCACAGGGGGCGCGCGGCGGGGAGCTGTTTTTT,CASSQPQGARGGELFF
TRBD2,TRBJ2-1,15,TRBV28,.,TGTGCCAGCAGTCCACTAGCGGGATTTTACAATGAGCAGTTCTTC,CASSPLAGFYNEQFF
.,TRBJ1-1,13,TRBV12-3/TRBV12-4,few,TGTGCCAGCAGTTTTAGGGGGAACACTGAAGCTTTCTTT,CASSFRGNTEAFF
TRBD2,TRBJ2-3,12,TRBV2,.,TGTGCCAGCGCCGGGGAGGGAGATACGCAGTATTTT,CASAGEGDTQYF
.,TRBJ1-3,13,TRBV28,.,TGTGCCAGCAGTATCAGCTCTGGAAACACCATATATTTT,CASSISSGNTIYF
.,TRBJ2-7,12,TRBV5-4,few,TGTGCCAGCAGCTTGGACGGGTACGAGCAGTACTTC,CASSLDGYEQYF
.,TRBJ1-6,15,TRBV6-1,.,TGTGCCAGCAGTGAAACTCTCCCCACGAATTCACCCCTCCACTTT,CASSETLPTNSPLHF
.,TRBJ2-7,13,TRBV4-1,.,TGCGCCAGCAGCCAAGTTCGTCTACACGAGCAGTACTTC,CASSQVRLHEQYF
TRBD1,TRBJ2-7,14,TRBV19,.,TGTGCCAGTAGCGACAGGGTGAGCTCCTACGAGCAGTACTTC,CASSDRVSSYEQYF
TRBD1,TRBJ2-2,15,TRBV19,many,TGTGCCAGTAGCCGGACAGGGGGGAACACCGGGGAGCTGTTTTTT,CASSRTGGNTGELFF
TRBD2,TRBJ2-5,20,TRBV30,.,TGTGCCTGGAGAACTTTCGAGCCGGGACTAGCGGGGATGGGTGGAGAGACCCAGTACTTC,CAWRTFEPGLAGMGGETQYF
TRBD2,TRBJ2-5,15,TRBV14,.,TGTGCCAGCAGCCCGCGGGGGGGCAGGCAAGAGACCCAGTACTTC,CASSPRGGRQETQYF
TRBD2,TRBJ2-5,14,TRBV5-1,.,TGCGCCAGCACCTATAGCGGGAGAGGGGAGACCCAGTACTTC,CASTYSGRGETQYF
.,TRBJ1-2,15,TRBV5-1,.,TGCGCCAGCAGCCTCAACTCGGGGACACAGGGTGGCTACACCTTC,CASSLNSGTQGGYTF
TRBD1,TRBJ1-4,15,TRBV5-1,few,TGCGCCAGCAGCTTGGGGACAGGGACTCGTGAAAAACTGTTTTTT,CASSLGTGTREKLFF
.,TRBJ1-5,16,TRBV28,.,TGTGCCAGCAGCCCCAGGGGCAAAAGTGTTGGCCAGCCCCAGCATTTT,CASSPRGKSVGQPQHF
.,TRBJ1-3,15,TRBV5-1,.,TGCGCCAGCAGCTCGGCAGGGGCTTCTGGAAACACCATATATTTT,CASSSAGASGNTIYF
TRBD2,TRBJ2-7,17,TRBV11-2,.,TGTGCCAGCAGCTTAGATTCGACTAGCGGGAGTGCTTACGAGCAGTACTTC,CASSLDSTSGSAYEQYF
TRBD1,TRBJ1-6,15,TRBV3-1/TRBV3-2,.,TGTGCCAGCAGCCAGGGGACAGGGTTTAATTCACCCCTCCACTTT,CASSQGTGFNSPLHF
.,TRBJ2-3,17,TRBV4-1,.,TGCGCCAGCAGCCAAGAAGACCCCAAACTAGGCACAGATACGCAGTATTTT,CASSQEDPKLGTDTQYF
.,TRBJ2-2,14,TRBV6-4,.,TGTGCCAGCACCCCCATGGAGGGGACCGGGGAGCTGTTTTTT,CASTPMEGTGELFF